This T cell receptor (beta chain) emerged from a study of T cell responses to AZD1222 COVID-19 vaccine. Findings of the study overall: It should be noted that donors were predominantly white British and more often female, and clonal diversity was possibly underestimated. Spike-specific TCR breadth and depth went up after people got two AZD1222 doses.

Points on this clone: Its target is unknown.

The CDR3 contains 12 residues. CDR1 LGHDT and CDR2 YNNKEL come from the germline V gene (reference sequence). With 3 bases removed from V and 5 bases from J, the gap between germline ends came to 7 bases. Assay: immunoSEQ multiplex PCR; the TCRdb copy retains only in-frame clones and omits some. The profile covers tens of thousands of clones, with 70% to 90% appearing a single time and approximately 4.9% taken by the ten largest. The sample in question was peripheral blood, obtained on day 0 of AZD1222 vaccination. The chain recombines TRBV3-1 (or the pseudogene TRBV3-2) with TRBJ1-2; D is ambiguous. The clonotype was recovered from an adult in good health. CDR3 sequence (DNA): TGTGCCAGCAGCCACGGGAGTTATGGCTACACCTTC. It encodes CASSHGSYGYTF.